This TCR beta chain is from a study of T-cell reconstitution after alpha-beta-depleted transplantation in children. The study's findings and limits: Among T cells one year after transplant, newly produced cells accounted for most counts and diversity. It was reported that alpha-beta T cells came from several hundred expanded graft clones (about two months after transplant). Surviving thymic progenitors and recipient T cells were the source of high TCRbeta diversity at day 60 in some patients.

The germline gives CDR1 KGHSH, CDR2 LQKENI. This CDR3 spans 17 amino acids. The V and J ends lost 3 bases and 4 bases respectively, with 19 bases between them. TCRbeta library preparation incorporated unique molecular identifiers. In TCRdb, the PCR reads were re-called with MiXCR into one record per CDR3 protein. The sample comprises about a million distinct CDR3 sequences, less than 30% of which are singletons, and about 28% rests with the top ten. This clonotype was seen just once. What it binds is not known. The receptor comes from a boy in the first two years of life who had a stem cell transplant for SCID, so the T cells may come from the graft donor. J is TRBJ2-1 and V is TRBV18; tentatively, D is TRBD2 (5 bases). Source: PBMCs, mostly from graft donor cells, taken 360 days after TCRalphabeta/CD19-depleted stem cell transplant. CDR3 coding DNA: TGTGCCAGCTCACCCACCCTAGGCGGGCAGTCTTACAATGAGCAGTTCTTC. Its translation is CASSPTLGGQSYNEQFF.